Below, 2 T cell receptor beta chains from the same sample are listed, as sequenced in a study of blood T cells in healthy people across ages. It was with a sample-barcoded 5' primer and a J-beta primer mix that a second PCR of about 6 to 12 cycles was run. TCRdb analysed the 5' RACE reads with MiXCR anew, one entry per CDR3 protein. This sample yields hundreds of thousands of distinct CDR3 sequences, of which around 28% are seen a single time; 15% to 20% belongs to the top ten. The sequenced sample was blood. These receptors were obtained from a woman of 80 years or more in good health.

The sample holds many counts of this clonotype. The rearrangement links TRBV7-2 to TRBJ1-2; D ambiguous. Germline CDR1 and CDR2: SGHTA and FQGNSA. The V gene lost 7 bases and the J gene lost 7 bases, with 13 bases spanning the gap. This CDR3 has 12 amino acids. CDR3 region: CASIFDRGGYTF. CDR3 in DNA: TGTGCCAGCATATTCGATCGGGGTGGCTACACCTTC.

The chain is built from TRBV7-2 and TRBJ2-5, with TRBD2 identical over 11 bases. CDR3 length equals 16 residues. V lost 7 bases, J lost 5 bases, and 12 bases stayed unmatched. The germline CDR1 and CDR2 sequences are SGHTA and FQGNSA. The CDR3 DNA sequence: TGTGCCAGCAAGGCCGGGCTAGCGGGGGGTCCGGAGACCCAGTACTTC. Amino acid sequence: CASKAGLAGGPETQYF.